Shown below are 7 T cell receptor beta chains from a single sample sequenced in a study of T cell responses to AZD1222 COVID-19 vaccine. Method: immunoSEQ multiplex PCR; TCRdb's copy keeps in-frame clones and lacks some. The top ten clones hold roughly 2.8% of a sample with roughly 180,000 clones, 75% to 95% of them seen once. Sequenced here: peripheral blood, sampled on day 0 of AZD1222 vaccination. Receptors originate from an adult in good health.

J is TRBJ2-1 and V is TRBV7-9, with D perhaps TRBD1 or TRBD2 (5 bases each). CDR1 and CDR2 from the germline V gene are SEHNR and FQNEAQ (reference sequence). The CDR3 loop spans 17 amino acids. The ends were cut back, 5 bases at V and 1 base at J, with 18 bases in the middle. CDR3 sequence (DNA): TGTGCCAGCAGCCCAAATTTCGGATGGGGGTCCTACAATGAGCAGTTCTTC. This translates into CASSPNFGWGSYNEQFF.

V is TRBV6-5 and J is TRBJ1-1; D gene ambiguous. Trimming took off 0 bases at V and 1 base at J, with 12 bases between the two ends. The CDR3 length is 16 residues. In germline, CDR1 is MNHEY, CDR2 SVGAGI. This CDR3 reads CASSYSRSNGNTEAFF. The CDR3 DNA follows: TGTGCCAGCAGTTACTCGAGGTCTAACGGGAACACTGAAGCTTTCTTT.

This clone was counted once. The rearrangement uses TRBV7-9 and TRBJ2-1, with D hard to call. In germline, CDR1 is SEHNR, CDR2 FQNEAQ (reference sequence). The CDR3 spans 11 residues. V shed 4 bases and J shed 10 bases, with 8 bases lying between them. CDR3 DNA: TGTGCCAGCAGCTCGTCGTTGGAGCAGTTCTTC. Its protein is CASSSSLEQFF.

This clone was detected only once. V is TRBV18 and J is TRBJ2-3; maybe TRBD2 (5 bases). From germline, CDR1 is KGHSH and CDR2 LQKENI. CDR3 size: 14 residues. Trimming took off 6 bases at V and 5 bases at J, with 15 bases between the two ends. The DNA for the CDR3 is TGTGCCAGCTCTACCCCGGACGGAGGAGATACGCAGTATTTT. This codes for CASSTPDGGDTQYF. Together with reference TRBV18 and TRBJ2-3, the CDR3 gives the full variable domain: NAGVMQNPRHLVRRRGQEARLRCSPMKGHSHVYWYRQLPEEGLKFMVYLQKENIIDESGMPKERFSAEFPKEGPSILRIQQVVRGDSAAYFCASSTPDGGDTQYFGPGTRLTVL.

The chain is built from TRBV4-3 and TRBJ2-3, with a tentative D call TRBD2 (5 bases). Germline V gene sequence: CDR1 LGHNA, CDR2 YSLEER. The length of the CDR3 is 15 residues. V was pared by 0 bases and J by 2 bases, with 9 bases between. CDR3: CASSQDRTLTDTQYF. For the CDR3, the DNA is TGCGCCAGCAGCCAAGATCGGACTCTCACAGATACGCAGTATTTT.

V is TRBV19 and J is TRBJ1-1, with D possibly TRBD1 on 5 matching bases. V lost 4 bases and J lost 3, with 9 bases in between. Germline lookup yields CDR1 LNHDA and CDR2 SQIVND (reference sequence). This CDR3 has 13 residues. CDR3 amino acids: CASSRGGDTEAFF. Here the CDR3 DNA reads TGTGCCAGTAGTAGGGGGGGGGACACTGAAGCTTTCTTT.

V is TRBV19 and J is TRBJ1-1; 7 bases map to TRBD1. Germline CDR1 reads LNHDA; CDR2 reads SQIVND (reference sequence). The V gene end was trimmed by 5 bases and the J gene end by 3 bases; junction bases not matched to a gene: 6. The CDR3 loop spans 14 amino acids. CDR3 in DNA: TGTGCCAGTAGTGAGGGGGCGGGGGACACTGAAGCTTTCTTT. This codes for CASSEGAGDTEAFF. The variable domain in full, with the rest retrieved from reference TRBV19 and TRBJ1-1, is DGGITQSPKYLFRKEGQNVTLSCEQNLNHDAMYWYRQDPGQGLRLIYYSQIVNDFQKGDIAEGYSVSREKKESFPLTVTSAQKNPTAFYLCASSEGAGDTEAFFGQGTRLTVV.